One and the same sample provided the 8 T cell receptor beta chains below, sequenced in a study of post-analysis software for immune sequencing data. No cognate antigen is known for these TCRs. Incorporated into the TCR beta cDNA libraries were unique molecular identifiers, which served to reduce PCR and sequencing biases. One entry per CDR3 protein, called by TCRdb with MiXCR from the PCR reads. The sample includes around 400,000 distinct CDR3 sequences, 30% to 45% of them seen just once. Study-level results: Patients had higher frequencies than controls of five TRBV segments, including TRBV5-6, TRBV5-1 and TRBV20-1.

The sample taken for sequencing was blood. The receptor source for this set is a girl between 10 and 17 years old with multiple sclerosis.

This chain connects TRBV7-9 to TRBJ1-5, with a weak D call TRBD1 (5 bases). V shed 5 bases and J shed 4 bases, with 15 bases lying between them. The CDR3 sequence is 15 residues long. In germline, CDR1 is SEHNR, CDR2 FQNEAQ (reference sequence). CDR3 nucleotides: TGTGCCAGCAGCCTTGGAGGGGATGTTAATCAGCCCCAGCATTTT. Its translation is CASSLGGDVNQPQHF. Drawing the rest from reference TRBV7-9 and TRBJ1-5, the complete variable domain is DTGVSQNPRHKITKRGQNVTFRCDPISEHNRLYWYRQTLGQGPEFLTYFQNEAQLEKSRLLSDRFSAERPKGSFSTLEIQRTEQGDSAMYLCASSLGGDVNQPQHFGDGTRLSIL.

This chain joins TRBV6-1 and TRBJ2-6; TRBD1 agrees at 9 bases. The V gene's germline CDR1 is MNHNS and CDR2 SASEGT. The CDR3 contains 17 residues. V shed 5 bases, J shed 0 bases, and the junction held 5 bases outside the gene matches. CDR3 sequence reads: CASSRQGGTSGANVLTF. The CDR3, as DNA: TGTGCCAGCAGTCGACAGGGGGGAACCTCTGGGGCCAACGTCCTGACTTTC.

The CDR3 DNA follows: TGCAGTGCTCCCCGGACAGGGATGAACACTGAAGCTTTCTTT. It encodes CSAPRTGMNTEAFF. This chain uses TRBV20-1 with TRBJ1-1, with 8 bases identical to TRBD1. The germline gives CDR1 DFQATT, CDR2 SNEGSKA (reference sequence). This CDR3 is built from 14 residues. V was pared by 5 bases and J by 0 bases, with 5 bases of the junction left unmatched.

J is TRBJ2-1 and V is TRBV9; possible D gene TRBD2, 9 bases. CDR3 length equals 20 residues. The V end lost 4 bases, the J end lost 0 bases, and 26 bases lay between the germline ends. Germline V gene data show CDR1 as SGDLS and CDR2 as YYNGEE. The CDR3 nucleotides are TGTGCCAGCAGCTACAGGGGGAGCGGGGGGCTTTCGAGCTCCTACAATGAGCAGTTCTTC. Translated: CASSYRGSGGLSSSYNEQFF.

V usage is TRBV2 and J usage is TRBJ2-6, with no clear D. Germline V lookup: CDR1 SNHLY, CDR2 FYNNEI. The V end lost 1 base, the J end lost 4 bases, and 8 bases lay between the germline ends. This CDR3 has 15 residues. CDR3 bases: TGTGCCAGCAGTGAAGAGGGTGGCGGGGCCAACGTCCTGACTTTC. Amino acid sequence: CASSEEGGGANVLTF.

V usage is TRBV6-5 and J usage is TRBJ2-5, with TRBD1 as a possible D gene (6 bases). CDR1 is MNHEY, CDR2 SVGAGI, per germline. The CDR3 has 17 amino acids. The V and J ends lost 4 bases and 2 bases respectively, with 20 bases between them. In nucleotides, the CDR3 is TGTGCCAGCAGTTCTAAGACCATTATAACAGGGCAAGAGACCCAGTACTTC. Its protein is CASSSKTIITGQETQYF.

J is TRBJ2-2 and V is TRBV12-3 or TRBV12-4; D unresolved. V was shortened by 5 bases and J by 3 bases, with 10 bases between the two germline ends. This CDR3 region has 14 residues. The CDR3 reads CASSRTGHTGELFF. CDR3 in DNA: TGTGCCAGCAGTCGAACCGGGCACACCGGGGAGCTGTTTTTT.

This clonotype was seen a few times. The CDR3 region has the DNA TGCAGTGCTAGAGTGGCCCCCACAGATACGCAGTATTTT. It specifies CSARVAPTDTQYF. The V gene is TRBV20-1, the J gene TRBJ2-3; D ambiguous. The length of the CDR3 is 13 residues. Trimming pared 1 base from V and 2 bases from J, leaving 7 bases between. Germline CDR1 DFQATT, CDR2 SNEGSKA (reference sequence).